A selection of T cell receptor beta chains follows, all from one sample in a study of monozygotic twins with inflammatory bowel disease. TCRdb re-called the 5' RACE reads; one entry per CDR3 protein, DNA not given. The sample's table shows about 110,000 distinct CDR3 sequences. What was sequenced was blood. Receptor source: a human donor with ulcerative colitis or Crohn's disease, or a healthy co-twin of an affected twin (not recorded which). CDR3s include the opening cysteine and the closing phenylalanine or tryptophan.

V: TRBV7-9
J: TRBJ2-1
length: 17
CDR3: CASSSPGTASSYNEQFF

V: TRBV28
J: TRBJ1-5
length: 14
CDR3: CASSFPTRGKPQHF

V: TRBV4-1
J: TRBJ2-1
length: 13
CDR3: CASSQVGVNEQFF

V: TRBV29-1
J: TRBJ2-4
length: 13
CDR3: CSVPGGGADIQYF

V: TRBV5-6
J: TRBJ1-5
length: 13
CDR3: CASSLQGVQPQHF

V: TRBV20-1
J: TRBJ2-5
length: 14
CDR3: CSARDLDYQETQYF

V: TRBV18
J: TRBJ1-5
length: 15
CDR3: CASSEDRGGNQPQHF

V: TRBV7-6
J: TRBJ2-3
length: 16
CDR3: CASSLDLGESTDTQYF

V: TRBV27
J: TRBJ2-6
length: 17
CDR3: CASRMTGWQAGANVLTF

V: TRBV24-1
J: TRBJ2-7
length: 15
CDR3: CATSDPGQGGDEQYF

V: TRBV15
J: TRBJ2-5
length: 19
CDR3: CATSREGQPSYGHQETQYF

V: TRBV4-2
J: TRBJ2-1
length: 16
CDR3: CASSQVTSGGYNEQFF

V: TRBV20-1
J: TRBJ1-5
length: 15
CDR3: CSARVGTGWDQPQHF

V: TRBV28
J: TRBJ1-1
length: 14
CDR3: CASGGGAANTEAFF

V: TRBV9
J: TRBJ1-2
length: 13
CDR3: CASSQGTNYGYTF

V: TRBV7-6
J: TRBJ2-3
length: 14
CDR3: CASSLAGETDTQYF

V: TRBV3-1
J: TRBJ1-3
length: 16
CDR3: CASSYPERTEGNTIYF

V: TRBV19
J: TRBJ2-2
length: 19
CDR3: CASRTLAGSSTTPGGELFF

V: TRBV28
J: TRBJ2-1
length: 13
CDR3: CASRTHGGDEQFF

V: TRBV4-2
J: TRBJ2-1
length: 16
CDR3: CASSQEPAPEYNEQFF

V: TRBV10-3
J: TRBJ2-3
length: 14
CDR3: CAISESTDGDTQYF

V: TRBV7-2
J: TRBJ2-3
length: 13
CDR3: CASSPGLTDTQYF

V: TRBV13
J: TRBJ2-5
length: 15
CDR3: CASSLDSNAQETQYF

V: TRBV19
J: TRBJ1-4
length: 13
CDR3: CASRISTNEKLFF

V: TRBV5-1
J: TRBJ2-3
length: 16
CDR3: CASSLAGQGSTDTQYF

V: TRBV4-1
J: TRBJ2-7
length: 15
CDR3: CASSPQTQGIHEQYF

V: TRBV12-3/TRBV12-4
J: TRBJ1-2
length: 13
CDR3: CASSLTGGVGYTF

V: TRBV13
J: TRBJ2-7
length: 15
CDR3: CASSSDGLLSYEQYF

V: TRBV2
J: TRBJ1-1
length: 13
CDR3: CASHLQGGTEAFF

V: TRBV5-1
J: TRBJ1-6
length: 19
CDR3: CASSLVGHRRAGEKSPLHF

V: TRBV19
J: TRBJ1-2
length: 16
CDR3: CASSIGPVWSDYGYTF

V: TRBV5-6
J: TRBJ2-7
length: 12
CDR3: CASSLSRVMEYF

V: TRBV11-2
J: TRBJ1-4
length: 17
CDR3: CASSSWTNRNYNEKLFF

V: TRBV5-6
J: TRBJ2-5
length: 13
CDR3: CASSYGHGGTQYF

V: TRBV20-1
J: TRBJ2-3
length: 15
CDR3: CSAVPTLEITDTQYF

V: TRBV20-1
J: TRBJ2-1
length: 11
CDR3: CSASTGDEQFF

V: TRBV5-1
J: TRBJ2-7
length: 14
CDR3: CASSLEGDEYGRYF

V: TRBV5-6
J: TRBJ2-1
length: 12
CDR3: CASSLEVGLAVF

V: TRBV27
J: TRBJ1-4
length: 17
CDR3: CASSSGTGIFTNEKLFF

V: TRBV5-1
J: TRBJ2-5
length: 14
CDR3: CASSLSPESETQYF

V: TRBV5-1
J: TRBJ2-7
length: 16
CDR3: CASSLGTSGYSYEQYF

V: TRBV28
J: TRBJ2-1
length: 15
CDR3: CASLWTSGGVHEQFF

V: TRBV18
J: TRBJ2-3
length: 16
CDR3: CASSPDSGRTTDTQYF

V: TRBV4-3
J: TRBJ1-1
length: 16
CDR3: CASSQVGRLMNTEAFF

V: TRBV25-1
J: TRBJ1-6
length: 14
CDR3: CASSRTEANSPLHF